This T cell receptor (beta chain) is drawn from a study of T cells in tuberculosis. General observations from the study: The TCR-beta difference was not significant; alpha differences partly reflected length. Smaller distances to GMM-specific TCRs suggested their expansion in active tuberculosis. Using the GMM-specific repertoire gave about 86% accuracy versus roughly 70% with motifs.

From germline, CDR1 is KGHSH and CDR2 LQKENI. The CDR3 has 13 amino acids. The V and J ends lost 3 bases and 0 bases respectively, with 5 bases between them. A remark on this clone: As yet, its antigen is unknown.

Adolescents were screened for latent TB by skin test and IGRA. TCRdb's table, derived via immunoSEQ multiplex PCR, lists solely in-frame clones and lacks some. The repertoire holds approximately 35,000 clones, with about 97% as singletons. The receptor's source is a donor aged 10 to 29 with latent tuberculosis or without tuberculosis infection. Sequencing was performed on PBMCs. V usage is TRBV18 and J usage is TRBJ1-1; D unresolved. The CDR3 DNA reads TGTGCCAGCTCACCGGCAATGAACACTGAAGCTTTCTTT. Protein: CASSPAMNTEAFF.